Listed below are T cell receptor beta chains from one sample, sequenced in a study of cytomegalovirus exposure and HLA in healthy donors. Method: immunoSEQ multiplex PCR; TCRdb's copy keeps in-frame clones and lacks some. The sample shows 100,000 to 150,000 clones, roughly 82% of them seen only once. Sequencing used PBMCs. The receptors were sampled from a boy between 10 and 17 years old in good health and CMV-seronegative. Both conserved end residues are part of each CDR3. Each record gives: V gene, D gene, clone size, CDR3 length, J gene, CDR3 DNA, CDR3 protein. A D gene is named only where the DNA matches it firmly. The size of a clone is reported for some rows only, either as once, few or many, or as a class for expanded clones.

TRBV5-6	.	.	13	TRBJ2-1	TGTGCCAGCAGCGGCCAGGACAGCAATGAGCAGTTCTTC	CASSGQDSNEQFF
TRBV30	TRBD2	.	13	TRBJ2-5	TGTGCCTGGAGTCCACGGACTAGCGCGACCCAGTACTTC	CAWSPRTSATQYF
TRBV5-6	.	.	16	TRBJ2-1	TGTGCCAGCAGCTCCCCCCCGGGGGTATCGGACAATGAGCAGTTCTTC	CASSSPPGVSDNEQFF
TRBV7-9	.	.	15	TRBJ2-1	TGTGCCAGCAGCCCTCCCGGGAGTTCCTACAATGAGCAGTTCTTC	CASSPPGSSYNEQFF
TRBV14	.	.	15	TRBJ2-1	TGTGCCAGCAGCCAAGAGCGGCCCGGAGCGGATGAGCAGTTCTTC	CASSQERPGADEQFF
TRBV5-4	.	.	16	TRBJ2-3	TGTGCCAGCAGCTTGGTTGGGACTGGTAGGACAGATACGCAGTATTTT	CASSLVGTGRTDTQYF
TRBV25-1	.	.	14	TRBJ1-1	TGTGCCAGCAGTGAATCCAGGGGGAACACTGAAGCTTTCTTT	CASSESRGNTEAFF
TRBV27	.	.	14	TRBJ2-7	TGTGCCAGCAGCTTGGCCCCCAATGTCTACGAGCAGTACTTC	CASSLAPNVYEQYF
TRBV6-4	.	.	14	TRBJ1-2	TGTGCCAGCAGTGACTGGGCAAGAGGGTATGGCTACACCTTC	CASSDWARGYGYTF
TRBV28	.	.	14	TRBJ2-1	TGTGCCAGCAGTATAACGGACAGCTACAATGAGCAGTTCTTC	CASSITDSYNEQFF
TRBV29-1	.	once	12	TRBJ1-2	TGCAGCGTTGAAGATCAGAACTATGGCTACACCTTC	CSVEDQNYGYTF
TRBV7-2	TRBD2	.	16	TRBJ2-3	TGTGCCAGCAGCCGTATAGGACTAGCGGACACAGATACGCAGTATTTT	CASSRIGLADTDTQYF
TRBV5-1	TRBD2	.	16	TRBJ2-7	TGCGCCAGCAGCCCCATCTTTGCGGGGGGATCCTACGAGCAGTACTTC	CASSPIFAGGSYEQYF
TRBV4-1	.	.	17	TRBJ1-2	TGCGCCAGCAGCCCAGGGGCGTGGTCAGATAATAACTATGGCTACACCTTC	CASSPGAWSDNNYGYTF
TRBV27	TRBD2	.	13	TRBJ2-7	TGTGCCAGCAGCGGCGGGAGCTCCTACGAGCAGTACTTC	CASSGGSSYEQYF
TRBV10-1	TRBD1	.	17	TRBJ1-5	TGCGCCAGCAACCTCTTCCTCGGACAGGGCGACAATCAGCCCCAGCATTTT	CASNLFLGQGDNQPQHF
TRBV27	.	.	14	TRBJ1-1	TGTGCCAGCAGTTTAAGAGGTCCGAACACTGAAGCTTTCTTT	CASSLRGPNTEAFF
TRBV29-1	TRBD1	.	16	TRBJ1-2	TGCAGCGCTGAAGCCGGGACAGGGGAATCACACTATGGCTACACCTTC	CSAEAGTGESHYGYTF
TRBV2	.	.	16	TRBJ1-1	TGTGCCAGCAGTGAAGCCGTCGGGGGTAGGGGAACTGAAGCTTTCTTT	CASSEAVGGRGTEAFF
TRBV5-6	.	few	12	TRBJ1-6	TGTGCCAGCAGCTTGGCCAGTTCACCCCTCCACTTT	CASSLASSPLHF
TRBV6-1	.	once	14	TRBJ1-1	TGTGCCAGCAGCGAGGCGGGGGGGCTCACTGAAGCTTTCTTT	CASSEAGGLTEAFF
TRBV7-2	TRBD1	few	15	TRBJ1-2	TGTGCCAGCAGGCCTCGGACAGGGGGGAACTATGGCTACACCTTC	CASRPRTGGNYGYTF
TRBV2	.	.	12	TRBJ2-3	TGTGCCAGCAGTGCAGGGGTAGATACGCAGTATTTT	CASSAGVDTQYF
TRBV2	.	.	15	TRBJ2-2	TGTGCCAGCAGTGGGGCCCTAGCGACCCCCGGGGAGCTGTTTTTT	CASSGALATPGELFF
TRBV9	.	.	17	TRBJ1-4	TGTGCCAGCAGCCTAGGGATACAGCTTGCAACTAATGAAAAACTGTTTTTT	CASSLGIQLATNEKLFF
TRBV29-1	.	.	11	TRBJ2-1	TGCAGCGTTGGTGGTAGTGATGAGCAGTTCTTC	CSVGGSDEQFF
TRBV7-9	.	.	14	TRBJ2-5	TGTGCCAGCAGCTTTAGTGCGGGCCAAGAGACCCAGTACTTC	CASSFSAGQETQYF
TRBV6-1	.	.	12	TRBJ1-1	TGTGCCAGCAGCGCGGGCCCTCTGCAAGCTTTCTTT	CASSAGPLQAFF
TRBV6-5	.	.	13	TRBJ2-1	TGTGCCAGCAGTTACACGGGTTACAATGAGCAGTTCTTC	CASSYTGYNEQFF
TRBV9	TRBD1	.	15	TRBJ2-7	TGTGCCAGCAGCGCCACCGGGACAGGGGCCTACGAGCAGTACTTC	CASSATGTGAYEQYF
TRBV5-6	.	.	13	TRBJ2-7	TGTGCCAGCAGCGACGGGAGTCTCCACGAGCAGTACTTC	CASSDGSLHEQYF
TRBV9	TRBD2	.	15	TRBJ2-3	TGTGCCAGCGGCAGCGGGGAGGGCCGATTGGTTACGCAGTATTTT	CASGSGEGRLVTQYF
TRBV11-3	.	.	14	TRBJ1-1	TGTGCCAGCAGCCAAGCTAAGAGGAACACTGAAGCTTTCTTT	CASSQAKRNTEAFF
TRBV7-9	TRBD1	.	17	TRBJ2-1	TGTGCCAGCAGCCCTGGGACAGGGAGAGCGTACTACAATGAGCAGTTCTTC	CASSPGTGRAYYNEQFF
TRBV5-1	.	.	17	TRBJ1-1	TGCGCCAGCAGCTTCTCCCCGGACAGAACATTGAACACTGAAGCTTTCTTT	CASSFSPDRTLNTEAFF
TRBV2	TRBD1	.	17	TRBJ2-4	TGTGCCAGCAGTGAATCGGCCAGGGGGCTCGCCAAAAACATTCAGTACTTC	CASSESARGLAKNIQYF
TRBV2	TRBD2	.	15	TRBJ2-7	TGTGCCAGTGGGGCTCGTCTAGCGGGATACTACGAGCAGTACTTC	CASGARLAGYYEQYF
TRBV18	TRBD1	.	13	TRBJ2-1	TGTGCCAGCTCACCACAGGGGGCAGAGGAGCAGTTCTTC	CASSPQGAEEQFF
TRBV6-1	TRBD1	.	15	TRBJ1-4	TGTGCCAGTCATACCGGGACAGGGGGAGAAGAAAAACTGTTTTTT	CASHTGTGGEEKLFF
TRBV6-1	TRBD1	.	16	TRBJ1-4	TGTGCCAGCAGTGAAGCCTTGGACAGGGTGTCGGAAAAACTGTTTTTT	CASSEALDRVSEKLFF
TRBV6-5	.	.	15	TRBJ2-1	TGTGCCAGCAGTTACGGAGGGCTGGACGCGGATGAGCAGTTCTTC	CASSYGGLDADEQFF